The rows below give T cell receptor beta chains drawn from one sample of a study of T cells after yellow fever vaccination. One entry per CDR3 protein, called by TCRdb with MiXCR from the 5' RACE reads. The table lists over 130,000 distinct CDR3 sequences, more than 6% of them singletons. The sequencing here drew on CD4+ T cells sorted from PBMCs, taken 5 days after the yellow fever booster vaccination. The source is a man between 25 and 39 years old who received the YFV17D yellow fever vaccine. The CDR3 runs from the conserved cysteine through the conserved F or W. A D gene is named only where the DNA matches it firmly. The size field is filled for only some rows; it gives once, few, many or a size class.

V gene	D gene	clone size	J gene	CDR3 DNA	CDR3 protein
TRBV20-1	TRBD2	many	TRBJ2-7	TGCAGTGCTAGGGCGACTAGCGGGTCCTACGAGCAGTACTTC	CSARATSGSYEQYF
TRBV19	TRBD2	few	TRBJ2-5	TGTGCCAGTAGTGCTAGGACTAGCAGATTCCAAGAGACCCAGTACTTC	CASSARTSRFQETQYF
TRBV7-2	-	many	TRBJ2-2	TGTGCCAGCAGCTTCGCGGGTCCCGGGGAGCTGTTTTTT	CASSFAGPGELFF
TRBV20-1	-	many	TRBJ2-5	TGCAGTGCTTCTCCGAACGGGGGGACCCAGTACTTC	CSASPNGGTQYF
TRBV11-2	-	-	TRBJ1-1	TGTGCCAGCAGCTTGATCAACGTGGGAAGCACTGAAGCTTTCTTT	CASSLINVGSTEAFF
TRBV2	-	many	TRBJ2-1	TGTGCCACGAAACAGGACAGAAACAATGAGCAGTTCTTC	CATKQDRNNEQFF
TRBV7-2	TRBD1	many	TRBJ2-1	TGTGCCAGCAGCAGTCCGGACAGGGGTCCCTACAATGAGCAGTTCTTC	CASSSPDRGPYNEQFF
TRBV20-1	TRBD2	many	TRBJ2-4	TGCAGTGCCTATAGGCTGGGCGGGAGTTCTAACATTCAGTACTTC	CSAYRLGGSSNIQYF
TRBV12-3/TRBV12-4	-	many	TRBJ2-4	TGTGCCAGCAGCCAGTCGGGCAGGGATAACATTCAGTACTTC	CASSQSGRDNIQYF
TRBV7-3	TRBD1	many	TRBJ1-1	TGTGCCAGCAGCCTCCTTGGGACAGCGAACACTGAAGCTTTCTTT	CASSLLGTANTEAFF
TRBV20-1	-	many	TRBJ2-3	TGCAGTGCTAAAAAGGGCGCACAAGCAGATACGCAGTATTTT	CSAKKGAQADTQYF
TRBV12-3/TRBV12-4	-	many	TRBJ2-7	TGTGCCAGCAGTCTCACCGGACTAGGGGGCGACGAGCAGTACTTC	CASSLTGLGGDEQYF
TRBV7-6	TRBD2	many	TRBJ2-1	TGTGCCAGCAGCCTAGGGACTAGCGGGATGGGTGAGCAGTTCTTC	CASSLGTSGMGEQFF
TRBV30	-	few	TRBJ2-2	TGTGCCTCAACGGATTGGGTTTACACCGGGGAGCTGTTTTTT	CASTDWVYTGELFF
TRBV20-1	TRBD2	many	TRBJ2-3	TGCAGTGCTAGAGTGCTGGAGCGGGACACAGATACGCAGTATTTT	CSARVLERDTDTQYF
TRBV20-1	-	few	TRBJ1-1	TGCAGTGCTAGGACCCCGACAGGAGCCTATGAAGCTTTCTTT	CSARTPTGAYEAFF
TRBV29-1	TRBD2	-	TRBJ2-1	TGCAGCGCCCTACCGGGACTAGCGGACAATGAGCAGTTCTTC	CSALPGLADNEQFF
TRBV20-1	-	-	TRBJ2-4	TGCAGTGCTACTACCGGAGCCAAAAACTTTCAGTACTTC	CSATTGAKNFQYF
TRBV20-1	TRBD2	many	TRBJ2-1	TGCAGTGCTAGACTAGCGGGAGCTAAAATCTACAATGAGCAGTTCTTC	CSARLAGAKIYNEQFF
TRBV2	TRBD1	many	TRBJ1-1	TGTGCCAGTCGGACAGGGGGCAACACTGAAGCTTTCTTT	CASRTGGNTEAFF